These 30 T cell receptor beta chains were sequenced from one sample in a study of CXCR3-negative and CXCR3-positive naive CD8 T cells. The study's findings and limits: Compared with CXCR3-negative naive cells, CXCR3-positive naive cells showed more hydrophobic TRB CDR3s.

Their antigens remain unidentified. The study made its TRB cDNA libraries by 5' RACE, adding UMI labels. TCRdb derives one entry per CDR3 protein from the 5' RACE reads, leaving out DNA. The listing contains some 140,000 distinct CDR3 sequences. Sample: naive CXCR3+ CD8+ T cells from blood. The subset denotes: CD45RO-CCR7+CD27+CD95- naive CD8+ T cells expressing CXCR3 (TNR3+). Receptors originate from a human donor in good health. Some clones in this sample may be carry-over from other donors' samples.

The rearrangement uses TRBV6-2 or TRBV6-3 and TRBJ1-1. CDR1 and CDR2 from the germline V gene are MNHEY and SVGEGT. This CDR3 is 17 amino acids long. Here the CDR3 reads CASTKLAHDLMNTEAFF.

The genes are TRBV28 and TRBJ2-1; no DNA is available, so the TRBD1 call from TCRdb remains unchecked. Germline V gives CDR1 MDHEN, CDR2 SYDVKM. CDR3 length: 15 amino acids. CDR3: CASSRARQGYNEQFF.

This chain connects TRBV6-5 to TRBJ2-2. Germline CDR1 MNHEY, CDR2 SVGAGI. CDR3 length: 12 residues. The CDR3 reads CASSYPDSELFF.

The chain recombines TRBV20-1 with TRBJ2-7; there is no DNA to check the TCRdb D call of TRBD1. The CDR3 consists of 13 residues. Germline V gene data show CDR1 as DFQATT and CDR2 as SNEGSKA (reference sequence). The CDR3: CSARDADSYEQYF.

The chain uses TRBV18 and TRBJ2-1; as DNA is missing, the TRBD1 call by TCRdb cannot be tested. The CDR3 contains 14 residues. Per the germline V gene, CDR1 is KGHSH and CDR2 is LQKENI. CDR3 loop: CASSPPGRSNEQFF.

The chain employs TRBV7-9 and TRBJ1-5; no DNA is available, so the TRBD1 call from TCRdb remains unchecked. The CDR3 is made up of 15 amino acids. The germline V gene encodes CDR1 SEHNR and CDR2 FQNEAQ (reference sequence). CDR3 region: CASSPFRDSNQPQHF.

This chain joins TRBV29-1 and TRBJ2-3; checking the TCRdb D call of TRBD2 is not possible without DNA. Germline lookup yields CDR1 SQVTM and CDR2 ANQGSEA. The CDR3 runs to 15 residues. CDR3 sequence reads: CSVEFPSGVLDTQYF.

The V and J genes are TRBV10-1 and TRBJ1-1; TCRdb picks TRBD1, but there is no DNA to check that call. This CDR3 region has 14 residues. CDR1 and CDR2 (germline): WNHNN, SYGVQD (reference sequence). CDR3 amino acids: CASSRDRGNTEAFF.

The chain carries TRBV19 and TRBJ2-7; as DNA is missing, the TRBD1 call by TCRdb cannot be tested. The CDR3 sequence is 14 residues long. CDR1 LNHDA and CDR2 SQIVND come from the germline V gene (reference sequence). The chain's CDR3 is CASNPGHNSYEQYF.

The CDR3: CASSFTTEAFF. The chain employs TRBV7-9 and TRBJ1-1. CDR3 length equals 11 residues. Germline V gives CDR1 SEHNR, CDR2 FQNEAQ (reference sequence). Drawing the rest from reference TRBV7-9 and TRBJ1-1, the complete variable domain is DTGVSQNPRHKITKRGQNVTFRCDPISEHNRLYWYRQTLGQGPEFLTYFQNEAQLEKSRLLSDRFSAERPKGSFSTLEIQRTEQGDSAMYLCASSFTTEAFFGQGTRLTVV.

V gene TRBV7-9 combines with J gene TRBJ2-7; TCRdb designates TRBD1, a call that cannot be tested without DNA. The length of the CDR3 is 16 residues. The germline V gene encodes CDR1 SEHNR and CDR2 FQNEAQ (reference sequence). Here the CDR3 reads CASNPSGFSGSYEQYF.

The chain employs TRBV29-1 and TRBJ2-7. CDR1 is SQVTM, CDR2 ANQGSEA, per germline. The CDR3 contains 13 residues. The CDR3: CSVEDPWKYEQYF.

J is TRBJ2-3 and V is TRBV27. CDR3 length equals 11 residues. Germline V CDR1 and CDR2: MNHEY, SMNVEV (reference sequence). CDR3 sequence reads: CATHTTDTQYF.

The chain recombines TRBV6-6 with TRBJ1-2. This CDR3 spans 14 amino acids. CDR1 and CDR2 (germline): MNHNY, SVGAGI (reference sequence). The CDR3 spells CASSYSKAVDGYTF.

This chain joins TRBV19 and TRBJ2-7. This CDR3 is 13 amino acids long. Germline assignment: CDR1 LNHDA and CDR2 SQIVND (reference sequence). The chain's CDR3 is CASSIGVTDEQYF.

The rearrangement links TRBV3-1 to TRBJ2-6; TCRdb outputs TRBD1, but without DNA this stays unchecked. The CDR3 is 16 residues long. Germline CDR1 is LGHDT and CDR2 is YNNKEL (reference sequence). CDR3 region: CASSQADSWGANVLTF.

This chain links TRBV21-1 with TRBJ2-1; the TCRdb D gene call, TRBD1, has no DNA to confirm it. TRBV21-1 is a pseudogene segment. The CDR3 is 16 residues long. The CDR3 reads CASSKAGQGANNEQFF.

This chain's CDR3 is CASSVSQEGQYF. V usage is TRBV6-6 and J usage is TRBJ2-7; the D call from TCRdb, TRBD2, cannot be confirmed without DNA. The CDR3 extends over 12 amino acids. Germline CDR1 reads MNHNY; CDR2 reads SVGAGI (reference sequence).

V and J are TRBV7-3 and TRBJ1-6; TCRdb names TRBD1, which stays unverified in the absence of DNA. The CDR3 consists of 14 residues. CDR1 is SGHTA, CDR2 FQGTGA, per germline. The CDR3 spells CASSQTVMNSPLHF.

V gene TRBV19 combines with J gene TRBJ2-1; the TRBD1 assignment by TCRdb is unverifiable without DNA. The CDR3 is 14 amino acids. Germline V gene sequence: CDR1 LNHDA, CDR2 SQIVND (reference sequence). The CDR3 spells CASSIPGQDNEQFF.

This CDR3 reads CASSQDGRGGGLNTEAFF. V usage is TRBV4-2 and J usage is TRBJ1-1; checking the TCRdb D call of TRBD1 is not possible without DNA. The CDR3 contains 18 residues. The germline V gene has CDR1 LGHNA and CDR2 YNFKEQ.

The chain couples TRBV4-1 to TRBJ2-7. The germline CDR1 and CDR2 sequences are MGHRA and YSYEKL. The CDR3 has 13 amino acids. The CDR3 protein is CASSQSQVGEQYF.

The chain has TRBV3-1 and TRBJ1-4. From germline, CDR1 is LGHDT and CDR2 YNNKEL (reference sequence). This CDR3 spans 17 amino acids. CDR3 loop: CASSGRSRGHSGEKLFF.

This chain's CDR3 is CASSLSRDGFEKLFF. This chain connects TRBV28 to TRBJ1-4; lacking DNA, the TRBD1 call made by TCRdb goes unchecked. The CDR3 contains 15 residues. The germline V gene has CDR1 MDHEN and CDR2 SYDVKM.

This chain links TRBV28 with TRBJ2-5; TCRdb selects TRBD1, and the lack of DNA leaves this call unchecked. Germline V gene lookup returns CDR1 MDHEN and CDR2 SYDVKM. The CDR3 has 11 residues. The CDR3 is CASSNRDIEYF.

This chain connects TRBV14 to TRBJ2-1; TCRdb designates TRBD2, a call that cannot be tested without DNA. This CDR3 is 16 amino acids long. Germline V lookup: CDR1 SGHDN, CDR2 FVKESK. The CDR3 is CASSQDLAGVNNEQFF.

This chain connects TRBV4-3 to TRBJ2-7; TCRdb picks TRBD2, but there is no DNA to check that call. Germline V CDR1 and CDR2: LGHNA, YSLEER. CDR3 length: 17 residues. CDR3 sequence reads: CASSQSFQGLSSYEQYF.

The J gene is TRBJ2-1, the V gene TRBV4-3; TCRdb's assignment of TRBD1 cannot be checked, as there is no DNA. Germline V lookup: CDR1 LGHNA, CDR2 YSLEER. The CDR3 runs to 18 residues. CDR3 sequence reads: CASSQDRAGGSIYNEQFF.

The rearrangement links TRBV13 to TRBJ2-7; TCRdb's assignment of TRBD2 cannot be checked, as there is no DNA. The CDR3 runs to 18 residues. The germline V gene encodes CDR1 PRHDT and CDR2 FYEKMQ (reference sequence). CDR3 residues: CASSTTLSLGWDSYEQYF. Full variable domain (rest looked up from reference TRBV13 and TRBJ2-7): AAGVIQSPRHLIKEKRETATLKCYPIPRHDTVYWYQQGPGQDPQFLISFYEKMQSDKGSIPDRFSAQQFSDYHSELNMSSLELGDSALYFCASSTTLSLGWDSYEQYFGPGTRLTVT.

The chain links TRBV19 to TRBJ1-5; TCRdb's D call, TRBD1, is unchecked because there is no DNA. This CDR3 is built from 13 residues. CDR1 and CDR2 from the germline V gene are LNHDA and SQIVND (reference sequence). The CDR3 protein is CASHDRGVQPQHF. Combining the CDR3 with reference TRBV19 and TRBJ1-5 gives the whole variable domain DGGITQSPKYLFRKEGQNVTLSCEQNLNHDAMYWYRQDPGQGLRLIYYSQIVNDFQKGDIAEGYSVSREKKESFPLTVTSAQKNPTAFYLCASHDRGVQPQHFGDGTRLSIL.